What follows is one TCR beta chain and its context. Antigen unknown. The sample belongs to a study of primary melanoma T cells and metastatic recurrence. Study in general: Primary melanomas here were stage T2 to T4, over 1 mm thick.

Profiled with immunoSEQ multiplex PCR; TCRdb holds only in-frame clones, not every one. Of about 110 clones listed, roughly 93% are singletons. Findings of the study overall: Tumor T-cell fraction reportedly predicted progression-free survival independently. T-cell fraction reportedly outperformed other histopathological variables added to thickness. Melanomas with T-cell fraction above 20% appeared to have better outcomes.

This sequence was found in a human donor with melanoma. Sequenced sample: melanoma tumor tissue.

CDR3 nucleotide sequence: TGTGCCAGTAGGGATGAGGGTTGGGGCTACACCTTC. As protein: CASRDEGWGYTF. The J gene is TRBJ1-2, the V gene TRBV19; D gene ambiguous. The CDR3 covers 12 residues. V shed 6 bases and J shed 8 bases, with 13 bases lying between them. Germline-derived CDR1 and CDR2 are LNHDA and SQIVND (reference sequence).